This T cell receptor (beta chain) was documented in a study of blood T cell repertoires in COVID-19. Across the whole study: The study drew acute and convalescent COVID-19 samples from the United States, Italy and Spain.

TCRdb's copy holds only in-frame clones and misses some; the assay was immunoSEQ multiplex PCR. The data show approximately 99,000 clones, roughly 88% seen once. CDR3 size: 13 residues. Germline-derived CDR1 and CDR2 are SQVTM and ANQGSEA. Trimming left V 5 bases short and J 0 bases short, with 11 bases between. Specimen: peripheral blood. The chain combines TRBV29-1 with TRBJ2-7; D gene unclear. The receptor was isolated from a human donor in a cohort sampled during active COVID-19. CDR3 DNA sequence: TGCAGCGTTAAAGCGCACAGCTCCTACGAGCAGTACTTC. It codes for CSVKAHSSYEQYF.